This TCR beta chain appears in the sequencing data of a study of T cell responses to AZD1222 COVID-19 vaccine. Notes on the study in general: The number of AZD1222 recipients seropositive at baseline was only five or six.

Germline CDR1 MGHRA, CDR2 YSYEKL. Losses at the gene ends were 3 bases for V and 0 bases for J; bases not matched to a gene: 4. This CDR3 is 16 amino acids long. Assay used: immunoSEQ multiplex PCR; TCRdb lists only in-frame clones, some missing. This sample carries about 130,000 clones, around 86% of them seen once, and the ten largest clones take 5% to 7.5%. With respect to this clone: The antigen remains unidentified.

The chain links TRBV4-1 to TRBJ2-3; TRBD2 aligns across 9 bases. This clonotype was sampled from an adult in good health. The starting material was peripheral blood, obtained on day 0 of AZD1222 vaccination. The CDR3 DNA sequence: TGCGCCAGCAGCCAGCGAGCGGGGGGAAGCACAGATACGCAGTATTTT. This sequence encodes CASSQRAGGSTDTQYF.